This note documents a single T cell receptor (beta chain) sequence. The CDR3 extends over 15 amino acids. Trimming removed 6 bases at V and 5 bases at J, with 17 bases between. CDR1 is SNHLY and CDR2 is FYNNEI in the germline V gene. This entry belongs to a study of blood T cell repertoires in COVID-19. Study details: Samples came from the United States, Italy and Spain, spanning acute and convalescent COVID-19.

Profiled with immunoSEQ multiplex PCR; TCRdb holds only in-frame clones, not every one. The sample lists fewer than 250,000 clones; 84% were seen once. The source material was peripheral blood. This chain uses TRBV2 with TRBJ2-1, with a weak D call TRBD2 (5 bases). The TCR sequence derives from a human donor in a cohort sampled during active COVID-19. The CDR3 DNA reads as TGTGCCAGCAGAAACAGACCTCCGACTAACAATGAGCAGTTCTTC. Its protein product is CASRNRPPTNNEQFF.